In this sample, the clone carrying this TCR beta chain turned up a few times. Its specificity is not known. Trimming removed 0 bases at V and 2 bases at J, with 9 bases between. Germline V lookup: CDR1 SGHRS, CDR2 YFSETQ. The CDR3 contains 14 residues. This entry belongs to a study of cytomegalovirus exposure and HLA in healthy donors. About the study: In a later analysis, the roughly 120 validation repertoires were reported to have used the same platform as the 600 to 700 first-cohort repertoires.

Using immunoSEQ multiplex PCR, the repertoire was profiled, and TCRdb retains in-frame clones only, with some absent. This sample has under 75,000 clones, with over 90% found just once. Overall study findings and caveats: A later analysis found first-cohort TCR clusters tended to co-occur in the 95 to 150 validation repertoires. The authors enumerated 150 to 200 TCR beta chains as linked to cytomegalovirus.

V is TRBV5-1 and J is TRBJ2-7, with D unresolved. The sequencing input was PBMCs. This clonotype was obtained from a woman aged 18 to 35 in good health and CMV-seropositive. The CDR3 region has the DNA TGCGCCAGCAGCTTGGGAACGGTCGCCTACGAGCAGTACTTC. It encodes CASSLGTVAYEQYF.